One TCR beta chain is described in this entry. The specificity of this receptor is unknown. Per-base quality was not reported, and no clone a single base away is much larger than it. TCRbeta CDR3 regions were amplified from genomic DNA by means of the immunoSEQ Assay, a bias-controlled multiplex PCR. The published analysis was carried out like this. The number of nucleated cells in each sample was estimated by amplification of reference gene primers within the assay. Sequence reads were collapsed and filtered to measure the absolute abundance of every unique TCRbeta CDR3 rearrangement. For each sample, productive Simpson clonality was calculated as the square root of Simpson's diversity index across productive rearrangements. TCRdb stores this immuneACCESS table with in-frame sequences only. Part of the clones is absent; in the studies checked, under half of the shortfall reflects unresolved V genes, and no reason is known for the rest. Clone size and the V and J calls come from that table; the DNA yielded D and trimming. Here the sample has over 10,000 clones; 88% occur a single time. Of the sample, just under 30% is held by the ten largest clones.

These data are taken from a study of blood T cell repertoires in COVID-19 (dated by TCRdb to about 2020). With regard to the full study: The collaborator samples originated in the United States, Italy and Spain and spanned the acute and convalescent phases of COVID-19. The material from the prospective study consisted of cDNA or gDNA derived from T cells, B-cell-depleted T cells, or PBMCs. A freely available public database, intended as a resource for researchers studying the immune response to SARS-CoV-2, is where the repertoires were released. Where available, HLA class I and class II types were taken from metadata supplied by the sample provider and were not determined by assay-based typing. The sample metadata nearly always contained a de-identified subject ID, COVID-19 status, age in years and sex. The samples were drawn from two sources: the first 160 participants of the ongoing ImmuneRACE study, and 1,200 or so subjects contributed by 6 global collaborators. The dataset comprised deeply sampled blood TCRbeta repertoires from subjects exposed to, actively infected with, or recovered from COVID-19. Study-wide conclusions, independent of this receptor: The quantity of clinical and demographic metadata differed by source and by participant and was supplied without curation.

Whole blood was collected in K2EDTA tubes by collaborating institutions according to the institutions' own protocols. For TCRbeta analysis, collaborator samples were shipped as frozen whole blood, as isolated PBMCs, or as DNA extracted from either sample type. Unmatched junction bases come to 8, with V trimmed by 6 bases and J by 0 bases. CDR1 and CDR2 (KGHSH, LQKENI) derive from the germline V gene. The CDR3 runs 16 amino acids, cysteine and phenylalanine included. The read is trimmed to its CDR3 DNA, 48 bases read in frame from base 1. This chain joins TRBV18 to TRBJ2-1; TRBD2 matches 7 bases in the middle. The receptor was derived from a human donor in a cohort sampled during active COVID-19. The sequenced sample consisted of peripheral blood. The DNA is as follows: TGTGCCAGCTCTATTACTAGCGTTAACTCCTACAATGAGCAGTTCTTC. The resulting protein is CASSITSVNSYNEQFF. When the CDR3 is completed using the reference TRBV18 and TRBJ2-1 genes on either side, the full variable domain is NAGVMQNPRHLVRRRGQEARLRCSPMKGHSHVYWYRQLPEEGLKFMVYLQKENIIDESGMPKERFSAEFPKEGPSILRIQQVVRGDSAAYFCASSITSVNSYNEQFFGPGTRLTVL.